Listed here is a single T cell receptor beta chain. This clonotype was recorded many times. Its antigen has not been determined. Within one base of it there is no much larger clone, and no base qualities were kept. Libraries were prepared through 5' RACE. TCRdb names Illumina HiSeq 2500 as the instrument used. A second PCR of about 7 to 12 cycles was run with a J-beta primer mix and a sample-barcoded 5' primer. Each TCR beta cDNA molecule received a unique molecular identifier from a template-switch 5' adaptor carrying 12 random nucleotides. Each sample yielded at least 3 million CDR3-containing paired-end reads. The Mint cDNA synthesis kit, primed by a TRBC-specific oligonucleotide, was used to synthesize first-strand cDNA from all RNA. After uracil-DNA glycosylase treatment, a first 18-cycle PCR used universal primers M1SS and BC2_uni_R on all cDNA. The original methods were these. For normalization, 1 million high-quality reads, each with a distinct molecular identifier, were randomly selected from each sample. Reads with shared molecular identifiers were discarded instead of being binned into consensus sequences. MiTCR, set to a Q25 quality threshold and the strictest error-elimination algorithm, was used for CDR3 identification, clonotype clustering and error correction. A nonparametric unseen species model with Euler transformation was used to estimate a lower bound on total TCR beta diversity. TCRdb reprocessed the public reads (quality trimming at Q25 with fastp, clone calling with MiXCR) and kept in-frame beta chains. Under each unique CDR3 protein, matching rows form one entry showing the most common genes and DNA. TCRdb's processing, not the study's, gives the V and J calls here. The sample table records roughly 680,000 distinct CDR3 sequences; 52% of these occur just once. The ten largest clones represent about 13% of the sample.

The sample belongs to a study of blood T cells in healthy people across ages (dated by TCRdb to 2015 to 2017). The study in broad terms: In model experiments, template switching captured about one uniquely barcoded TCR beta cDNA molecule for every two T cells. The donors were divided into four age groups: young (average around 16 years), middle-aged (roughly 42), aged (approximately 62) and long-lived (82). Using deep sequencing normalized with unique cDNA molecular identifiers, the study measured how TCR beta repertoire diversity changes with age. Donors of different ages were randomly distributed across sequencing lanes to avoid experimental bias. The study analyzed two additional independent replicas of 1 million unique cDNA reads from the same blood draw for two donors, one aged 18 to 29 and one aged 80 or older. The study at large found these results: Total diversity estimates from one million sequenced T cells were considered lower bounds and underestimates. Conclusive comparison of naive and antigen-experienced compartments was prevented by the profiling of bulk unsorted PBMCs. The long-lived group showed more naive CD4+ T cells, fewer expanded clones and increased TCR diversity than the aged group, suggesting age selection. The CMV infection status of donors was not known, potentially confounding age-related changes in expanded clonotypes. Observed TCR beta diversity correlated strongly with the percentage of naive T cells measured by flow cytometry. Observed TCR beta diversity per million T cells fell roughly linearly with age, and a significant reduction was already apparent by age approximately 41.

Systemically healthy Caucasian individuals from Russia, over 30 in total and aged roughly 6 to 100 years, were included as donors. Around 9.8 milliliters of peripheral blood were collected from each donor into EDTA-treated Vacutainer tubes. Ficoll-Paque density-gradient centrifugation was used to isolate PBMCs, with at least 6.5 million per sample. Total RNA, at least 6 micrograms per sample, was extracted from PBMCs with Trizol reagent. Naive CD45RAhigh/CD27high T cell percentages were measured by flow cytometry on a PBMC aliquot from every donor. V is reduced by 2 bases and J by 2 bases, leaving a spacing of 4 bases between them. The CDR3 has 13 amino acids, counting the end cysteine and phenylalanine. Kept here is only the CDR3 DNA, which spans 39 bases and is read in frame from base 1. Via the germline V gene (reference sequence), CDR1 is MNHNY and CDR2 SVGAGI.

The TCR comes from a woman over 75 in good health. This chain joins TRBV6-6 to TRBJ1-5; no D gene call is confident. The specimen sequenced was blood. The DNA sequence is TGTGCCAGCAGTTACGACCGCAATCAGCCCCAGCATTTT. This codes for CASSYDRNQPQHF.